This T cell receptor (beta chain) was recorded in a study of graft-versus-host responses after intestinal transplantation. Study information: Recipients were all induced with anti-thymocyte globulin, then given tacrolimus and steroids for 3 to 4 years.

The V gene's germline CDR1 is MNHEY and CDR2 SVGAGI. Trimming removed 5 bases from V and 7 bases from J, with 12 bases in between. The CDR3 spans 13 residues. Study outcomes and limitations: After transplant, early declines in HvG clones were associated with peak levels of circulating GvH clones.

Assay used: immunoSEQ multiplex PCR; TCRdb lists only in-frame clones, some missing. The sample holds some 130,000 clones, just over 90% seen once. This clone was observed a single time. What it binds is not known. This clonotype originated in a human donor who received an intestinal transplant. This sequence joins TRBV6-5 and TRBJ2-4, with TRBD2 as a possible D gene (6 bases). Sequencing used unstimulated CD4+ T cells sorted from spleen or lymph node cells, obtained before intestinal transplant. CDR3 nucleotides: TGTGCCAGCAGTGAATCCGGGAGTAACATTCAGTACTTC. This gives the protein CASSESGSNIQYF.